A selection of T cell receptor beta chains follows, all from one sample in a study of CD8 T cells in ankylosing spondylitis. TCRdb ran MiXCR on the 5' RACE reads and lists one entry per CDR3 protein. The profile shows 700,000 or so distinct CDR3 sequences, about 20% of them singletons. Material for sequencing was blood, either unsorted or a sorted T cell fraction (not recorded which). Receptors were obtained from a male donor with ankylosing spondylitis. Each CDR3 is given with its conserved first and last residue. A D gene is named only where the DNA matches it firmly. Clone size, where shown, is once, few, many, or a class for clones that have expanded.

D gene,V gene,J gene,clone size,CDR3 protein,CDR3 DNA
-,TRBV27,TRBJ1-5,few,CASSLSTIEPQHF,TGTGCCAGCAGTTTAAGTACGATAGAGCCCCAGCATTTT
TRBD2,TRBV2,TRBJ2-5,-,CASSETSFGETQYF,TGTGCCAGCAGCGAGACTAGCTTCGGGGAGACCCAGTACTTC
TRBD2,TRBV7-9,TRBJ2-3,-,CASSPWTSGTDTQYF,TGTGCCAGCAGCCCCTGGACTAGCGGAACAGATACGCAGTATTTT
TRBD2,TRBV5-6,TRBJ2-3,-,CASSSLAVPTDTQYF,TGTGCCAGCAGCTCTCTAGCGGTCCCCACAGATACGCAGTATTTT
TRBD1,TRBV20-1,TRBJ2-1,-,CSARAVQGAHNEQFF,TGCAGTGCTAGAGCGGTGCAGGGGGCCCACAATGAGCAGTTCTTC
TRBD1,TRBV5-1,TRBJ2-5,-,CASGVQDRAKETQYF,TGCGCCAGCGGAGTTCAGGACAGGGCCAAAGAGACCCAGTACTTC
TRBD1,TRBV10-3,TRBJ1-2,many,CAISGTGDYGYTF,TGTGCCATCAGCGGCACAGGGGACTATGGCTACACCTTC
-,TRBV27,TRBJ2-1,-,CASSLAAISYNEQFF,TGTGCCAGCAGTTTAGCAGCTATCTCCTACAATGAGCAGTTCTTC
-,TRBV12-3/TRBV12-4,TRBJ2-3,few,CASSFPSASSGADTQYF,TGTGCCAGCAGTTTTCCTAGCGCCAGTTCCGGGGCAGATACGCAGTATTTT
-,TRBV14,TRBJ2-7,many,CASSQGVLLKGPYEQYF,TGTGCCAGCAGCCAAGGCGTTCTACTAAAAGGGCCCTACGAGCAGTACTTC
TRBD1,TRBV29-1,TRBJ2-3,few,CSGGGGQGADTQYF,TGCAGCGGGGGGGGAGGACAGGGGGCCGATACGCAGTATTTT
-,TRBV5-1,TRBJ1-4,few,CATPLKDPPPTNEKLFF,TGCGCCACCCCATTAAAGGACCCCCCGCCAACTAATGAAAAACTGTTTTTT
TRBD1,TRBV2,TRBJ2-3,-,CASSEPTGGDSPFPTDTQYF,TGTGCCAGCAGTGAACCGACAGGGGGCGATTCCCCCTTCCCCACAGATACGCAGTATTTT
-,TRBV20-1,TRBJ2-7,once,CSADSQEGSYEQYF,TGCAGTGCCGACTCACAAGAAGGGTCCTACGAGCAGTACTTC
-,TRBV4-1,TRBJ2-1,-,CASSQGVAGQSYNEQFF,TGCGCCAGCAGCCAAGGGGTGGCGGGCCAGTCCTACAATGAGCAGTTCTTC
-,TRBV5-1,TRBJ2-2,-,CASSLSYRGDTGELFF,TGCGCCAGCAGCTTGAGTTATCGCGGGGACACCGGGGAGCTGTTTTTT
TRBD2,TRBV4-2,TRBJ2-3,few,CASSLPASGSTDTQYF,TGTGCCAGCAGCCTCCCGGCTAGCGGGAGCACAGATACGCAGTATTTT
-,TRBV5-1,TRBJ2-1,few,CASSSFSGGSFNEQFF,TGCGCCAGCAGCTCTTTCTCAGGCGGCTCCTTCAATGAGCAGTTCTTC
-,TRBV27,TRBJ1-6,few,CASGTHGNSPLHF,TGTGCCAGCGGTACACATGGGAATTCACCCCTCCACTTT
-,TRBV6-1,TRBJ1-1,-,CASSRPPMNTEAFF,TGTGCCAGCAGTCGCCCCCCAATGAACACTGAAGCTTTCTTT
-,TRBV7-9,TRBJ2-5,-,CASSFEAGETQYF,TGTGCCAGCAGCTTCGAGGCGGGGGAGACCCAGTACTTC
TRBD1,TRBV4-3,TRBJ1-1,many,CASSPPGQANTEAFF,TGCGCCAGCAGCCCCCCGGGACAGGCGAACACTGAAGCTTTCTTT
TRBD2,TRBV5-1,TRBJ2-1,-,CASSLVGGTSGHEQFF,TGCGCCAGCAGCCTCGTGGGGGGGACTAGCGGCCATGAGCAGTTCTTC
TRBD2,TRBV18,TRBJ2-1,-,CASSRGLAEEEFF,TGTGCCAGCTCACGGGGACTAGCGGAAGAGGAGTTCTTC
-,TRBV7-9,TRBJ2-1,few,CASQGGRIDEQFF,TGTGCCAGCCAGGGGGGTAGAATCGATGAGCAGTTCTTC
-,TRBV20-1,TRBJ2-7,few,CSARGSSGSYEQYF,TGCAGTGCTAGAGGTTCCTCGGGCTCCTACGAGCAGTACTTC
-,TRBV7-9,TRBJ1-1,few,CASRTEAGGEAFF,TGTGCCAGCCGAACTGAGGCGGGGGGTGAAGCTTTCTTT
TRBD2,TRBV14,TRBJ2-1,-,CASSHPLAPYNEQFF,TGTGCCAGCAGCCACCCACTAGCGCCCTACAATGAGCAGTTCTTC
-,TRBV27,TRBJ2-6,-,CASSFSSQSSGANVLTF,TGTGCCAGCAGTTTCTCTAGCCAGAGCTCTGGGGCCAACGTCCTGACTTTC
-,TRBV5-1,TRBJ2-2,many,CASSLPDRPTGELFF,TGCGCCAGCAGCTTGCCGGACCGACCGACCGGGGAGCTGTTTTTT
-,TRBV12-3/TRBV12-4,TRBJ2-2,many,CASSLGASNTGELFF,TGTGCCAGCAGTTTAGGGGCCTCGAACACCGGGGAGCTGTTTTTT
TRBD2,TRBV3-1,TRBJ2-7,few,CASGVASGGYEQYF,TGTGCCAGCGGGGTGGCTAGCGGGGGTTACGAGCAGTACTTC
TRBD2,TRBV4-2,TRBJ2-7,-,CASSQGNSGGSTYEQYF,TGTGCCAGCAGCCAAGGAAACTCGGGCGGGAGTACCTACGAGCAGTACTTC
TRBD2,TRBV6-2/TRBV6-3,TRBJ2-5,-,CASRRLAGLQETQYF,TGTGCCAGCAGAAGACTAGCGGGACTACAGGAGACCCAGTACTTC
-,TRBV9,TRBJ2-5,few,CASSAPSQETQYF,TGTGCCAGCAGCGCGCCGAGCCAAGAGACCCAGTACTTC
-,TRBV7-2,TRBJ2-2,many,CASSLTSGTNTGELFF,TGCGCCAGCAGCTTGACTTCGGGGACAAACACCGGGGAGCTGTTTTTT
TRBD1,TRBV7-9,TRBJ2-2,few,CASSLGQITGGELFF,TGTGCCAGCAGCTTGGGACAGATAACCGGTGGGGAGCTGTTTTTT
-,TRBV14,TRBJ2-3,few,CASSQPGTVVDTQYF,TGTGCCAGCAGCCAGCCCGGGACGGTGGTAGATACGCAGTATTTT
TRBD2,TRBV12-3/TRBV12-4,TRBJ2-2,-,CASTERGSGTGELFF,TGTGCCAGCACCGAACGCGGGAGCGGCACCGGGGAGCTGTTTTTT
TRBD2,TRBV20-1,TRBJ2-3,-,CSATGRLAEDTQYF,TGCAGTGCCACCGGGCGACTAGCGGAAGATACGCAGTATTTT
-,TRBV5-1,TRBJ1-4,few,CASSPAESTNEKLFF,TGCGCCAGCAGCCCAGCGGAGTCTACTAATGAAAAACTGTTTTTT
TRBD1,TRBV27,TRBJ1-6,few,CASRPLDRGDSPLHF,TGTGCCAGCAGACCCCTCGACAGGGGGGATTCACCCCTCCACTTT
TRBD1,TRBV5-1,TRBJ2-6,-,CASSWTGSGANVLTF,TGCGCCAGCAGCTGGACAGGGAGCGGGGCCAACGTCCTGACTTTC
-,TRBV27,TRBJ1-4,few,CASSSNNRGEKLFF,TGTGCCAGCAGCTCGAATAACCGGGGGGAAAAACTGTTTTTT
-,TRBV6-5,TRBJ2-6,-,CASSYSVRRLSGANVLTF,TGTGCCAGCAGTTACTCGGTGCGGCGACTCTCTGGGGCCAACGTCCTGACTTTC
-,TRBV28,TRBJ2-3,-,CASSPVEGTDTQYF,TGTGCCAGCAGCCCCGTCGAGGGCACAGATACGCAGTATTTT
-,TRBV10-3,TRBJ2-7,few,CAISPTGEPTSGEQYF,TGTGCCATCAGTCCGACTGGTGAACCGACCTCCGGCGAGCAGTACTTC
-,TRBV7-3,TRBJ2-3,-,CASSLENRAGDTQYF,TGTGCCAGCAGCTTAGAGAACAGGGCTGGAGATACGCAGTATTTT
TRBD1,TRBV5-1,TRBJ1-1,-,CASSASTGVGEAFF,TGCGCCAGCAGCGCCTCGACAGGGGTCGGTGAAGCTTTCTTT
-,TRBV7-9,TRBJ1-2,many,CASSRRNYGYTF,TGTGCCAGCAGTCGACGTAACTATGGCTACACCTTC
TRBD2,TRBV9,TRBJ2-1,few,CASSVSAGGYNEQFF,TGTGCCAGCAGCGTTTCGGCGGGAGGGTACAATGAGCAGTTCTTC
TRBD1,TRBV5-6,TRBJ1-1,few,CASSSGQVTEAFF,TGTGCCAGCAGCTCCGGACAGGTCACTGAAGCTTTCTTT
TRBD1,TRBV4-3,TRBJ1-6,-,CASSQGGGTVFYNSPLHF,TGCGCCAGCAGCCAAGGGGGCGGGACAGTCTTCTATAATTCACCCCTCCACTTT